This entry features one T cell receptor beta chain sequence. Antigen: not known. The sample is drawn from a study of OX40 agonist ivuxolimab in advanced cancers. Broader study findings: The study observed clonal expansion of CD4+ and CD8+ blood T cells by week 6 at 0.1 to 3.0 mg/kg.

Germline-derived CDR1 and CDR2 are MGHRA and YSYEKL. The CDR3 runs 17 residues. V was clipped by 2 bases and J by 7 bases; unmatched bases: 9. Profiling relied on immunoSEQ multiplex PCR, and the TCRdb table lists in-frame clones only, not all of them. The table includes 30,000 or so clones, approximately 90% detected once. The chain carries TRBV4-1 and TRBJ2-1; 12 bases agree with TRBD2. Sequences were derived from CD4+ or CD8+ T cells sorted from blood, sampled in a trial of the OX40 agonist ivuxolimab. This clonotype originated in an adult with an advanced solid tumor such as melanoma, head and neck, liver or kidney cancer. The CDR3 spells CASSQTPSGRAGNEQFF. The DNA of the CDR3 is TGCGCCAGCAGCCAAACGCCTAGCGGGAGGGCCGGGAATGAGCAGTTCTTC.